Here is one T cell receptor (beta chain) with its context. Antigen unknown. immunoSEQ multiplex PCR used an average of 1200 ng genomic DNA. Profiling relied on immunoSEQ multiplex PCR, and the TCRdb table lists in-frame clones only, not all of them. The sample data list some 43,000 clones. This entry comes from a study of T cells in women clearing cervical HPV infection. Background on the study: Only a few women had HLA typing results available.

Findings and limits, study-wide: Repertoire richness, not evenness, was significantly elevated in CIN3+ cases versus controls.

This sequence originates from a woman aged 18 to 75 with a cervical HPV16 infection that either progressed to CIN3+ or cleared (not recorded which). Sequenced material: blood buffy coat.

Partial CDR3 DNA: TGTGCCAGCAGCTTGCACGGGAACACTGAA. Protein sequence: CASSLHGNTE. The full CDR3 protein is CASSLHGNTEAFF. The chain joins TRBV7-9 to TRBJ1-1; D remains ambiguous. The read halts 3 residues ahead of the CDR3 end, with the missing end drawn from the germline J gene. This CDR3 comprises 13 residues. CDR1 is SEHNR, CDR2 FQNEAQ, per germline (reference sequence). Trimming left V 3 bases short and J 1 base short, with 6 bases between.